A single sample is the source of the 32 T cell receptor beta chains below, sequenced in a study of T cell repertoires in cytomegalovirus infection. These receptors lack a known antigen. TCRdb re-called the reads through MiXCR, storing one row per CDR3 protein. The sample has about 830,000 distinct CDR3 sequences, approximately 32% seen once. The sample in question was cultured CD8+ T cells from PBMCs, obtained from culture after CMV antigen stimulation. The receptors derive from a human donor in good health (CMV status not recorded). Some clones in this sample may be carry-over from other donors' samples.

This clonotype was seen repeatedly, ten times or more. The rearrangement joins TRBV7-2 to TRBJ2-2, with D unclear. CDR1 SGHTA and CDR2 FQGNSA come from the germline V gene. With 0 bases removed from V and 3 bases from J, the gap between germline ends came to 5 bases. The CDR3 totals 14 residues. The CDR3 region has the DNA TGTGCCAGCAGCTTAGCAAGGCACACCGGGGAGCTGTTTTTT. This sequence encodes CASSLARHTGELFF.

The chain combines TRBV7-6 with TRBJ1-1; TRBD1 is a possible D gene (5 bases). V lost 7 bases and J lost 4, with 10 bases in between. The germline CDR1 and CDR2 sequences are SGHVS and FNYEAQ. This CDR3 comprises 12 residues. In nucleotides, the CDR3 is TGTGCCAGCAACCTCGGGACCACTGAAGCTTTCTTT. Translated: CASNLGTTEAFF.

The sample holds a few counts of this clonotype. The V call is TRBV12-3 or TRBV12-4, the J call TRBJ2-3, with D unresolved. Between the trimmed V and J ends, which lost 5 bases and 3 bases, there was a span of 9 bases. The CDR3 loop spans 13 amino acids. In DNA form, the CDR3 reads TGTGCCAGCAGTACCACTGGGACAGATACGCAGTATTTT. Protein sequence: CASSTTGTDTQYF.

This chain connects TRBV28 to TRBJ2-7; the D gene is possibly TRBD2 (6 bases). Looked up from germline, CDR1 is MDHEN and CDR2 is SYDVKM. The length of the CDR3 is 20 residues. The V end was cut by 3 bases, the J end by 3 bases, with 30 bases between. CDR3 in amino acids: CASSFGRGQLGGWNYYEQYV. The CDR3 DNA follows: TGTGCCAGCAGTTTCGGAAGAGGCCAATTGGGAGGCTGGAACTACTACGAGCAGTACGTC.

This clonotype was observed at least ten times. The V gene is TRBV7-2, the J gene TRBJ1-6; 8 nucleotides match TRBD1. V shed 5 bases, J shed 10 bases, and the junction held 16 bases outside the gene matches. CDR1 is SGHTA and CDR2 is FQGNSA in the germline V gene. This CDR3 contains 17 residues. The CDR3 spells CASSPLGRTGFKSPLHF. The DNA for the CDR3 is TGTGCCAGCAGCCCCCTTGGAAGGACAGGGTTTAAGTCACCCCTCCACTTT.

This clonotype was picked up a small number of times. This chain uses TRBV5-5 with TRBJ2-7; 7 nucleotides align to TRBD1. The CDR3 covers 13 residues. Germline CDR1 SGHKS, CDR2 YYEKEE (reference sequence). V trimming: 4 bases; J trimming: 3 bases; junction bases outside the gene matches: 4. The CDR3 here is CASSQDRNYEQYV. In DNA, the CDR3 is TGTGCCAGCAGCCAGGACAGGAACTACGAGCAGTACGTC.

The chain combines TRBV27 with TRBJ2-7; 16 bases agree with TRBD2. Germline V CDR1 and CDR2: MNHEY, SMNVEV (reference sequence). The junction had 2 bases not matched to a gene; V was cut back by 0 bases and J by 3 bases. There are 17 residues in the CDR3. In DNA, the CDR3 is TGTGCCAGCAGTTTATCGGGACTAGCGGGGGGGCACTACGAGCAGTACTTC. As protein: CASSLSGLAGGHYEQYF.

This chain uses TRBV27 with TRBJ1-5; no definite D call. Trimming cost V 5 bases and J 7 bases, with 12 bases left between them. Germline V gene lookup returns CDR1 MNHEY and CDR2 SMNVEV (reference sequence). There are 13 residues in the CDR3. The CDR3 reads CASSPTGMQPQHF. The DNA for the CDR3 is TGTGCCAGCAGTCCAACCGGGATGCAGCCCCAGCATTTT.

The V gene is TRBV6-1, the J gene TRBJ2-1, with 12 bases identical to TRBD2. V trimming: 6 bases; J trimming: 9 bases; junction bases outside the gene matches: 15. Germline CDR1 reads MNHNS; CDR2 reads SASEGT. CDR3 size: 17 residues. CDR3 in DNA: TGTGCCAGCAGGATGACTAGCGGGGGTGAGTCGGAGGTTGAGCAGTTCTTC. It yields the protein CASRMTSGGESEVEQFF.

This chain connects TRBV11-2 to TRBJ1-3; TRBD1 is a possible D gene (5 bases). The CDR3 is made up of 14 amino acids. CDR1 and CDR2 (germline): SGHAT, FQNNGV. Trimming pared 3 bases from V and 3 bases from J, leaving 9 bases between. The CDR3 nucleotides read TGTGCCAGCAGCTTGAGGAGGGGTGGAAACACCATATATTTT. This encodes CASSLRRGGNTIYF.

This clonotype occurred a few times. The gene calls are TRBV5-5 and TRBJ2-7, with TRBD1 matching over 9 bases. Germline V CDR1 and CDR2: SGHKS, YYEKEE (reference sequence). Losses at the gene ends were 4 bases for V and 3 bases for J; bases not matched to a gene: 8. The CDR3 covers 15 residues. The CDR3 DNA is TGTGCCAGCAGCCCGAGAGGGGACAGGGTCTACGAGCAGTACGTC. Its protein product is CASSPRGDRVYEQYV.

This clonotype was seen a single time. A clone one base away is much larger, so this may be a read error. CDR3 coding DNA: TGTGCCAGCAGTTGGACTAGCGGGGCCTACGAGCAGTACGTC. The encoded protein is CASSWTSGAYEQYV. The chain links TRBV2 to TRBJ2-7, with 12 nucleotides matching TRBD2. The CDR3 has 14 residues. The trim removed 5 bases at V and 2 bases at J, leaving 1 base unmatched. CDR1 is SNHLY, CDR2 FYNNEI, per germline.

For this clonotype: A much larger clonotype is one base distant, so this may be a read error. The chain links TRBV11-2 to TRBJ2-3, with D possibly being TRBD1 or TRBD2 (5 bases each). CDR3 length: 16 amino acids. Per the germline V gene, CDR1 is SGHAT and CDR2 is FQNNGV. The V end lost 5 bases, the J end lost 2 bases, and 17 bases lay between the germline ends. The CDR3 DNA follows: TGTGCCAGCAGCCCTTTCAGCAGGGACCTCACAGATACGCAGTATTTT. Translating gives CASSPFSRDLTDTQYF.

This clonotype was picked up one time. The J gene is TRBJ1-6, the V gene TRBV7-4; D not certain. Trimming cost V 1 base and J 5 bases, with 12 bases left between them. The germline V gene encodes CDR1 SGHVT and CDR2 SQSDAQ. This CDR3 contains 16 residues. DNA of the CDR3: TGTGCCAGCAGCTTAGTTGTGAGGGAGAATAATTCACCCCTCCACTTT. Translation gives CASSLVVRENNSPLHF.

The J gene is TRBJ1-5, the V gene TRBV25-1; D gene unclear. This CDR3 is 14 amino acids long. Between the trimmed V and J ends, which lost 2 bases and 4 bases, there was a span of 9 bases. The germline CDR1 and CDR2 sequences are MGHDK and SYGVNS. The chain's CDR3 is CASSEGWDNQPQHF. Written as DNA, the CDR3 is TGTGCCAGCAGTGAAGGGTGGGATAATCAGCCCCAGCATTTT.

The chain employs TRBV2 and TRBJ1-2; 8 bases align to TRBD1. This CDR3 has 13 amino acids. V lost 7 bases and J lost 8; bases outside the gene matches: 9. The germline CDR1 and CDR2 sequences are SNHLY and FYNNEI. CDR3 amino acids: CASKDRGSQGYTF. Written as DNA, the CDR3 is TGTGCCAGCAAAGACAGGGGATCACAAGGCTACACCTTC.

The chain recombines TRBV9 with TRBJ1-5, with D tentatively TRBD1 (6 bases). Germline V CDR1 and CDR2: SGDLS, YYNGEE. V lost 6 bases and J lost 5, with 15 bases in between. This CDR3 has 14 amino acids. The CDR3 loop reads CASNEGRGDQPQHF. The CDR3 coding sequence is TGTGCCAGCAACGAGGGAAGGGGGGATCAGCCCCAGCATTTT.

This clonotype occurred a few times. The chain joins TRBV7-6 to TRBJ2-1; a possible D gene is TRBD2 (7 bases). CDR3 length equals 16 residues. The germline CDR1 and CDR2 sequences are SGHVS and FNYEAQ. The V gene lost 6 bases and the J gene lost 4 bases, with 19 bases spanning the gap. In DNA, the CDR3 is TGTGCCAGCAGTGATAATCGCGGGGGCGCTTACAATGAGCAGTTCTTC. The encoded protein is CASSDNRGGAYNEQFF.

There are many counts of this clonotype. The chain uses TRBV6-1 and TRBJ1-5; D gene uncertain. This CDR3 has 15 residues. CDR1 and CDR2 (germline): MNHNS, SASEGT. V was shortened by 7 bases and J by 5 bases, with 18 bases between the two germline ends. CDR3 amino acids: CASIQEAVEDQPQHF. DNA for the CDR3: TGTGCCAGCATTCAGGAGGCGGTAGAAGATCAGCCCCAGCATTTT.

This clonotype was observed many times. This sequence joins TRBV18 and TRBJ1-1; 7 bases map to TRBD1. The junction had 7 bases not matched to a gene; V was cut back by 3 bases and J by 3 bases. Germline V gene lookup returns CDR1 KGHSH and CDR2 LQKENI. The CDR3 is 15 residues long. The CDR3 nucleotides read TGTGCCAGCTCACCTCAACAACAGGGGTACACTGAAGCTTTCTTT. As protein: CASSPQQQGYTEAFF.

The chain couples TRBV7-9 to TRBJ2-7, with TRBD1 matching over 9 bases. Germline-derived CDR1 and CDR2 are SEHNR and FQNEAQ (reference sequence). This CDR3 has 15 residues. V gave up 8 bases and J gave up 5 bases; unmatched junction bases: 13. In DNA form, the CDR3 reads TGTGCCAGCGAGAGAGGGACAGGGTATCTGGACGAGCAGTACGTC. It codes for CASERGTGYLDEQYV.

Notes on this clonotype: A read error may be the cause here, since a much bigger clone is one base away. The CDR3 region has the DNA TGTGCCAGCAGGTTTAGCGGGGGGGGCACAGATACGCAGTATTTT. This sequence encodes CASRFSGGGTDTQYF. The chain uses TRBV7-2 and TRBJ2-3, with TRBD2 identical over 11 bases. CDR1 is SGHTA and CDR2 is FQGNSA in the germline V gene. The CDR3 is made up of 15 amino acids. Trimming took 6 bases from V and 1 from J; bases not matched to a gene: 3.

In its sample, this clonotype was seen a few times. This chain joins TRBV7-9 and TRBJ1-4; the D is unclear. CDR3 size: 14 residues. From germline, CDR1 is SEHNR and CDR2 FQNEAQ (reference sequence). Trimming took 1 base from V and 8 from J, leaving 11 bases between them. CDR3 region: CASSLVVGEEKLFF. CDR3 bases: TGTGCCAGCAGCTTAGTAGTGGGCGAAGAAAAACTGTTTTTT.

The rearrangement uses TRBV27 and TRBJ2-2; D might be TRBD2 (6 bases). The germline CDR1 and CDR2 sequences are MNHEY and SMNVEV (reference sequence). V lost 2 bases to trimming and J lost 7 bases, with 11 bases between them. The CDR3 has 14 amino acids. CDR3 DNA: TGTGCCAGCAGTTTAGGGGGGTACGTCGGGGAGCTGTTTTTT. This sequence encodes CASSLGGYVGELFF.

Notes on this clonotype: A much larger clone is a single base away; this may be a read error. The rearrangement uses TRBV7-9 and TRBJ2-1; 14 bases align to TRBD2. CDR1 and CDR2 from the germline V gene are SEHNR and FQNEAQ (reference sequence). This CDR3 is built from 18 residues. The CDR3: CTSSTGTSGGPLAAEQFF. The CDR3 DNA sequence: TGTACCAGCAGCACGGGGACTAGCGGGGGCCCCCTGGCCGCTGAGCAGTTCTTC.

This clonotype was counted only a few times. V gene TRBV4-1 combines with J gene TRBJ2-1; maybe TRBD1 (6 bases). Germline V lookup: CDR1 MGHRA, CDR2 YSYEKL. This CDR3 contains 17 residues. Trimming removed 0 bases at V and 4 bases at J, with 16 bases between. CDR3 nucleotides: TGCGCCAGCAGCCAAGAAGGCGCAGGGACAACTTACAATGAGCAGTTCTTC. Translated, it gives CASSQEGAGTTYNEQFF.

A single count supports this clonotype. The chain has TRBV27 and TRBJ2-1, with D hard to call. There are 14 residues in the CDR3. Germline CDR1 reads MNHEY; CDR2 reads SMNVEV (reference sequence). With 2 bases removed from V and 6 bases from J, the gap between germline ends came to 11 bases. In DNA form, the CDR3 reads TGTGCCAGCAGTTTAATGGGCTCAACCAATGAGCAGTTCTTC. This codes for CASSLMGSTNEQFF.

The rearrangement uses TRBV6-6 and TRBJ2-7, with D possibly being TRBD1 (6 bases). The length of the CDR3 is 12 residues. The V gene lost 5 bases and the J gene lost 5 bases, with 10 bases spanning the gap. The germline V gene has CDR1 MNHNY and CDR2 SVGAGI (reference sequence). The CDR3 loop reads CASSKPGDEQYV. The CDR3 nucleotides are TGTGCCAGCAGTAAACCAGGGGACGAGCAGTACGTC.

In its sample, this clonotype was seen a few times. This chain uses TRBV6-6 with TRBJ1-4; weak D call: TRBD1 (5 bases). The CDR3 runs 15 residues. V dropped 2 bases and J dropped 5 bases, with 12 bases sitting between them. The germline CDR1 and CDR2 sequences are MNHNY and SVGAGI (reference sequence). CDR3 sequence: CASSYGAGKNEKLFF. CDR3 coding DNA: TGTGCCAGCAGTTACGGGGCGGGGAAAAATGAAAAACTGTTTTTT.

The chain carries TRBV14 and TRBJ1-6; D uncertain. The V end lost 2 bases, the J end lost 7 bases, and 9 bases lay between the germline ends. There are 14 residues in the CDR3. CDR1 and CDR2 from the germline V gene are SGHDN and FVKESK. DNA for the CDR3: TGTGCCAGCAGCCAACCGGGTAGCAATTCACCCCTCCACTTT. It specifies CASSQPGSNSPLHF.

The chain has TRBV2 and TRBJ2-6; unclear D gene. V was clipped by 2 bases and J by 0 bases, with 5 bases between them. The CDR3 is 15 amino acids. Germline lookup yields CDR1 SNHLY and CDR2 FYNNEI. CDR3: CASSEILSGANVLTF. The CDR3 nucleotides read TGTGCCAGCAGTGAAATCCTCTCTGGGGCCAACGTCCTGACTTTC.

This clonotype occurred a few times. This chain uses TRBV27 with TRBJ2-7; D gene unclear. The V end lost 5 bases, the J end lost 0 bases, and 8 bases lay between the germline ends. Germline V gene sequence: CDR1 MNHEY, CDR2 SMNVEV (reference sequence). The CDR3 is 13 residues long. CDR3 sequence reads: CASSHGPSYEQYF. The DNA of the CDR3 is TGTGCCAGCAGTCACGGGCCCTCCTACGAGCAGTACTTC.